The TCR beta chain described here comes from a study of radiotherapy plus CTLA-4 blockade in lung cancer. Study summary: Objective responses occurred in 18% of patients; about 34% had disease control. Overall study findings and caveats: Early clonal dynamics of blood T cells, together with interferon-beta, were reported as the best response predictor. After treatment with radiotherapy plus ipilimumab, TCR clones that came from the tumor expanded in blood.

Per the germline V gene, CDR1 is ENHRY and CDR2 is SYGVKD. The CDR3 covers 15 residues. V was pared by 6 bases and J by 1 base, with 6 bases of the junction left unmatched. For this clone: As yet, its antigen is unknown.

TCRdb keeps only in-frame clones here, not all; method: immunoSEQ multiplex PCR. The sample lists 85,000 to 100,000 clones; about 88% were seen once. Specimen: peripheral blood, collected from a patient treated with radiotherapy plus ipilimumab. The V gene is TRBV10-3, the J gene TRBJ2-3, with 8 positions matching TRBD1. The receptor was isolated from a human donor with non-small cell lung cancer that progressed on radiotherapy plus ipilimumab. In DNA, the CDR3 is TGTGCCATCAGCGCCCAGGGGGCAGGCACAGATACGCAGTATTTT. Its translation is CAISAQGAGTDTQYF.